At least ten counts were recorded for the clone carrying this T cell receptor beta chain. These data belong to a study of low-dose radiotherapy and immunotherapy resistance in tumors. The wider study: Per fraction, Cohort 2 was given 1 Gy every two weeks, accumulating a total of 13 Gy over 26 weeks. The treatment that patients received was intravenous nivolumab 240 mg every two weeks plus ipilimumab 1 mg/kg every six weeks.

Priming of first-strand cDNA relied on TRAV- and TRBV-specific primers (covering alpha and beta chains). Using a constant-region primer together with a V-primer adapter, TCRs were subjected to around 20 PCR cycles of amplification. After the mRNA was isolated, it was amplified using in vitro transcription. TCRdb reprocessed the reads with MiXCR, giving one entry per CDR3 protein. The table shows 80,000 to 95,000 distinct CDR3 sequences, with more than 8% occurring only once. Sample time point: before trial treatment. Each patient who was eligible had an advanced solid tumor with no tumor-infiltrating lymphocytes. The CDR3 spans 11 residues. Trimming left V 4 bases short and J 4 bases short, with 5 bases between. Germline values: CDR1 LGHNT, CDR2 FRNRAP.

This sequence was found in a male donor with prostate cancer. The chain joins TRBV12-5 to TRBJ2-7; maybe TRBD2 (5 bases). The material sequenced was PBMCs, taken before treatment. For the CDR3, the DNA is TGTGCTAGTGGTTCGGGGTACGAGCAGTACTTC. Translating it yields CASGSGYEQYF.